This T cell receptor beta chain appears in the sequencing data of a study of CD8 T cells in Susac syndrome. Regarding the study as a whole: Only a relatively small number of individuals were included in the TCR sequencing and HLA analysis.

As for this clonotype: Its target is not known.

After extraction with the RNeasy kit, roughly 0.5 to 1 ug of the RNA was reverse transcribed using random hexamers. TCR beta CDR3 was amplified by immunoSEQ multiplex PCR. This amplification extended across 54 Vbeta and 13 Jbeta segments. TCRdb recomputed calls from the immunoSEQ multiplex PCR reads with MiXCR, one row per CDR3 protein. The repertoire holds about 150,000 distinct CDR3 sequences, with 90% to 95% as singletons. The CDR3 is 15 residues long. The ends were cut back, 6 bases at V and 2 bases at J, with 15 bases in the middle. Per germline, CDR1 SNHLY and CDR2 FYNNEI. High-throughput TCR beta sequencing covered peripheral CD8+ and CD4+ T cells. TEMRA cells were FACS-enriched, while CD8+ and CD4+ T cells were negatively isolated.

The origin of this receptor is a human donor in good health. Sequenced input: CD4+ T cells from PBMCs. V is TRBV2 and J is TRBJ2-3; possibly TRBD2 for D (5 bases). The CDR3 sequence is CASRETTSDTDTQYF. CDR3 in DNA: TGTGCCAGCAGGGAGACTACGAGCGACACAGATACGCAGTATTTT.